The present T cell receptor (beta chain) was sequenced within a study of cytomegalovirus exposure and HLA in healthy donors. The assay was immunoSEQ multiplex PCR, and TCRdb's table has in-frame clones only and misses some. The sample holds some 210,000 clones, around 86% seen once. Study-level findings and limits: Subsequent analysis found a tendency for first-cohort TCR clusters to co-occur within the 120 or so validation repertoires. The study designated about 180 TCR beta chains cytomegalovirus-associated. Many donors shared some public TCRs, even though most TCR sequences were rare.

As for this clone: What it recognizes is unknown.

Germline loops: CDR1 SGHRS, CDR2 YFSETQ. V gave up 3 bases and J gave up 1 base, with 10 bases separating them. The CDR3 is 14 amino acids. The sample consisted of PBMCs. J is TRBJ1-1 and V is TRBV5-1; D may be TRBD1 (6 bases). The source is a young woman in good health and CMV-seropositive. The CDR3 nucleotides are TGCGCCAGCAGCTCCCTGGGGGCGAACACTGAAGCTTTCTTT. Translation gives CASSSLGANTEAFF.